The T cell receptor beta chain under discussion was sequenced for a study of blood T cell repertoires in COVID-19 (dated by TCRdb to the early 2020s). Regarding the study in general: Collaborator samples came from the United States, Italy and Spain and covered acute and convalescent phases of COVID-19. The prospective study material was composed of cDNA or gDNA derived from T cells, B-cell-depleted T cells, or PBMCs. Deeply sampled blood TCRbeta repertoires from subjects exposed to, actively infected with, or recovered from COVID-19 were included in the dataset. The repertoires were made available in a free public database intended to serve as a resource for research on the immune response to SARS-CoV-2. The samples were drawn from two sources: the first 160 participants of the ongoing ImmuneRACE study, and 1,000 to 1,500 subjects contributed by 6 global collaborators. The sample metadata nearly always contained a de-identified subject ID, COVID-19 status, age in years and sex. Where available, HLA class I and class II types were obtained from metadata supplied by the sample provider rather than from assay-based typing.

Turning to this clone: Its antigen remains undetermined. Qualities for individual bases were not recorded, and no much larger clone is one base off.

V loses 4 bases at its end and J loses 4 bases; junction bases beyond the gene matches: 4. Sequences SGHKS (CDR1) and YYEKEE (CDR2) are obtained from the germline V gene (reference sequence). Inclusive of the bounding cysteine and phenylalanine, the CDR3 is 16 residues long. Only the CDR3 DNA is retained, 48 bases long and in frame from the first base. The study at large found these results: How much clinical and demographic metadata was included differed by source and by participant, and the metadata was provided uncurated.

TCRbeta CDR3 regions were amplified from genomic DNA by means of the immunoSEQ Assay, a bias-controlled multiplex PCR. As for how the authors treated the data: Nucleated cell counts per sample were estimated from amplification of reference gene primers within the assay. To quantify the absolute abundance of each unique TCRbeta CDR3 rearrangement, sequence reads were collapsed and filtered. Productive Simpson clonality was computed per sample as the square root of Simpson's diversity index over productive rearrangements. TCRdb limited this immuneACCESS table to in-frame rearrangements with V and J called. A share of clones is missing; checked studies link under half to unresolved V genes, and the rest is unexplained. V and J calls and clone size follow that table, whereas D and trimming were derived from the DNA. This sample holds over 100,000 clones; roughly 84% were observed only once. The ten largest clones add up to approximately 0.77% of the sample.

The collaborating institutions used their own protocols to collect whole blood in K2EDTA tubes. For TCRbeta analysis, collaborator samples were shipped as frozen whole blood, as isolated PBMCs, or as DNA extracted from either sample type. The V and J genes are TRBV5-5 and TRBJ2-1; 14 central nucleotides agree with TRBD2. The sample consisted of peripheral blood. This TCR derives from a woman in her 70s with acute or convalescent COVID-19. The DNA sequence is TGTGCCAGCAGCGTGACTAGCGGGGGGGGGTACAATGAGCAGTTCTTC. The resulting protein is CASSVTSGGGYNEQFF.